These 21 T cell receptor beta chains were sequenced from one sample in a study of OX40 agonist ivuxolimab in advanced cancers. The protocol was immunoSEQ multiplex PCR, while the TCRdb copy is restricted to in-frame clones and leaves out a portion. The sample yields 60,000 to 90,000 clones, about nine tenths seen once. The starting material was CD4+ or CD8+ T cells sorted from blood, obtained in a trial of the OX40 agonist ivuxolimab. The receptors derive from an adult with an advanced solid tumor such as melanoma, head and neck, liver or kidney cancer.

The DNA for the CDR3 is TGTGCCAGCAGCCGGCAGGCGACTAACTATGGCTACACCTTC. The encoded protein is CASSRQATNYGYTF. This chain connects TRBV28 to TRBJ1-2, with D hard to call. Trimming shortened V by 6 bases and J by 0 bases, and 11 bases separated the two germline ends. The CDR3 extends over 14 amino acids. Looked up from germline, CDR1 is MDHEN and CDR2 is SYDVKM.

The chain combines TRBV9 with TRBJ1-1; tentative D call: TRBD1 (6 bases). This CDR3 has 14 residues. CDR1 SGDLS and CDR2 YYNGEE come from the germline V gene. V was pared by 0 bases and J by 7 bases, with 13 bases between. The CDR3 nucleotides read TGTGCCAGCAGCGTAGGGCCAGGGGAGAGTGAAGCTTTCTTT. Its translation: CASSVGPGESEAFF.

The rearrangement joins TRBV5-1 to TRBJ2-3; 8 nucleotides agree with TRBD2. The germline gives CDR1 SGHRS, CDR2 YFSETQ. This CDR3 contains 15 residues. With 1 base clipped from V and 3 bases from J, the junction kept 4 bases outside the gene matches. The CDR3 DNA is TGCGCCAGCAGCTTGCTCCCTAGCGGGACAGATACGCAGTATTTT. This codes for CASSLLPSGTDTQYF.

The table lists this clone with a count of one. The chain carries TRBV15 and TRBJ2-1; possible D gene TRBD2, 6 bases. V lost 1 base and J lost 4, with 8 bases in between. Germline V lookup: CDR1 LNHNV, CDR2 YYDKDF (reference sequence). The CDR3 runs to 14 residues. The CDR3 DNA reads as TGTGCCACCAGCAGAGGGGGGACTTACAATGAGCAGTTCTTC. Amino acids: CATSRGGTYNEQFF. The entire variable domain, with the rest obtained from reference TRBV15 and TRBJ2-1, is as follows: DAMVIQNPRYQVTQFGKPVTLSCSQTLNHNVMYWYQQKSSQAPKLLFHYYDKDFNNEADTPDNFQSRRPNTSFCFLDIRSPGLGDTAMYLCATSRGGTYNEQFFGPGTRLTVL.

This clone was counted once. V and J are TRBV27 and TRBJ2-7; D call uncertain. Germline values: CDR1 MNHEY, CDR2 SMNVEV (reference sequence). Trimming took 6 bases from V and 2 from J, leaving 23 bases between them. The CDR3 has 17 residues. The DNA of the CDR3 is TGTGCCAGCAGACTTCGTTATCGGAGTGACACCACCTACGAGCAGTACTTC. This gives the protein CASRLRYRSDTTYEQYF.

The chain combines TRBV16 with TRBJ2-1; D is tentatively TRBD1 or TRBD2 (5 bases each). CDR3 length equals 15 residues. Per germline, CDR1 KGHSY and CDR2 FQNENV. With 4 bases removed from V and 1 base from J, the gap between germline ends came to 11 bases. The CDR3 reads CASSPGWGSYNEQFF. The CDR3, as DNA: TGTGCCAGCAGCCCAGGGTGGGGGTCCTACAATGAGCAGTTCTTC.

This sequence joins TRBV4-3 and TRBJ2-7; maybe TRBD2 (5 bases). CDR3 length: 15 amino acids. Per the germline V gene, CDR1 is LGHNA and CDR2 is YSLEER. Deletions cut 4 bases from V and 2 bases from J, with 15 bases between. In DNA, the CDR3 is TGCGCCAGCAGCCGGGAGTGGAGCCTGACCTACGAGCAGTACTTC. It codes for CASSREWSLTYEQYF.

A few counts support this clone. The chain combines TRBV5-1 with TRBJ2-7; D assignment may be TRBD1 or TRBD2 (5 bases each). Germline V CDR1 and CDR2: SGHRS, YFSETQ. V gave up 4 bases and J gave up 6 bases, with 14 bases separating them. The CDR3 sequence is 13 residues long. DNA of the CDR3: TGCGCCAGCAGCCGGGACGAACCCCGCGAGCAGTACTTC. It encodes CASSRDEPREQYF.

V gene TRBV28 combines with J gene TRBJ1-2, with TRBD1 matching 9 bases. Germline CDR1 reads MDHEN; CDR2 reads SYDVKM. The trim removed 1 base at V and 2 bases at J, leaving 2 bases unmatched. The CDR3 covers 15 residues. The CDR3 bases are TGTGCCAGCAGTTTATACGGGACAGGGAACTATGGCTACACCTTC. It yields the protein CASSLYGTGNYGYTF.

CDR3 nucleotide sequence: TGCAGCGTTGAGCTGGGGGCTAACTCCTACGAGCAGTACTTC. Its translation: CSVELGANSYEQYF. This chain joins TRBV29-1 and TRBJ2-7; D might be TRBD1 (6 bases). The CDR3 is 14 residues long. Germline V gives CDR1 SQVTM, CDR2 ANQGSEA. The ends were cut back, 3 bases at V and 0 bases at J, with 12 bases in the middle.

As DNA, the CDR3 is TGTGCCAGCAGTTTTAGCAATCAGCCCCAGCATTTT. It specifies CASSFSNQPQHF. The chain carries TRBV28 and TRBJ1-5; no firm D call. Trimming removed 3 bases at V and 0 bases at J, with 0 bases between. The length of the CDR3 is 12 residues. The germline V gene has CDR1 MDHEN and CDR2 SYDVKM.

The rearrangement joins TRBV6-1 to TRBJ1-2; the D is unclear. V shed 10 bases and J shed 8 bases, with 14 bases lying between them. The CDR3 is made up of 11 amino acids. The germline gives CDR1 MNHNS, CDR2 SASEGT. The CDR3 DNA is TGTGCCATCACCGACCCGGGCGGCTACACCTTC. It codes for CAITDPGGYTF.

This clone was seen a few times. The rearrangement links TRBV20-1 to TRBJ1-4, with D unclear. The CDR3 sequence is 11 residues long. V was clipped by 6 bases and J by 6 bases, with 8 bases between them. The germline CDR1 and CDR2 sequences are DFQATT and SNEGSKA (reference sequence). CDR3 coding DNA: TGCAGTGCGCGGACTTATGAAAAACTGTTTTTT. Its protein is CSARTYEKLFF.

This chain links TRBV10-1 with TRBJ2-2, with D possibly being TRBD1 (6 bases). The CDR3 has 14 amino acids. The V end lost 6 bases, the J end lost 7 bases, and 15 bases lay between the germline ends. Germline values: CDR1 WNHNN, CDR2 SYGVQD (reference sequence). Written as DNA, the CDR3 is TGCGCCAGCAGGGGGGACATAGGGAACGGGGAGCTGTTTTTT. Its protein product is CASRGDIGNGELFF.

There are a few counts of this clone. The CDR3 DNA reads TGTGCCAGCAGAGCGCTAGCGGGAGTTGGCTATGAGCAGTTCTTC. Translation: CASRALAGVGYEQFF. The chain employs TRBV2 and TRBJ2-1; 10 nucleotides line up with TRBD2. The V gene end was trimmed by 6 bases and the J gene end by 8 bases; junction bases not matched to a gene: 10. There are 15 residues in the CDR3. Looked up from germline, CDR1 is SNHLY and CDR2 is FYNNEI.

CDR3 bases: TGTGCCAGCAGCTCAACTCGGGACAGCTCTGGAAACACCATATATTTT. Protein product: CASSSTRDSSGNTIYF. This chain uses TRBV7-9 with TRBJ1-3; 7 nucleotides align to TRBD1. Trimming took 4 bases from V and 0 from J; bases not matched to a gene: 6. The CDR3 sequence is 16 residues long. The germline V gene encodes CDR1 SEHNR and CDR2 FQNEAQ (reference sequence).

This chain connects TRBV14 to TRBJ2-6; D remains unclear. CDR1 is SGHDN, CDR2 FVKESK, per germline. Trimming shortened V by 4 bases and J by 0 bases, and 10 bases separated the two germline ends. The CDR3 is 16 amino acids. CDR3 residues: CASSPLKDSGANVLTF. The CDR3, as DNA: TGTGCCAGCAGCCCACTGAAGGACTCTGGGGCCAACGTCCTGACTTTC.

This chain connects TRBV29-1 to TRBJ2-2; 8 bases map to TRBD2. V lost 6 bases, J lost 3 bases, and 6 bases stayed unmatched. Germline V lookup: CDR1 SQVTM, CDR2 ANQGSEA. The CDR3 consists of 14 residues. The CDR3 reads CSVIAGFDTGELFF. The CDR3, as DNA: TGCAGCGTAATAGCGGGGTTCGACACCGGGGAGCTGTTTTTT.

A remark on this clone: Different DNA sequences within this sample yield the same CDR3. The chain joins TRBV7-2 to TRBJ2-1; 7 nucleotides line up with TRBD2. The V gene's germline CDR1 is SGHTA and CDR2 FQGNSA. The V segment lost 3 bases and the J segment 0 bases; nucleotides outside the gene matches: 2. The CDR3 has 15 residues. The CDR3 coding sequence is TGTGCCAGCAGCTTTCGCGGGAGCTCCTACAATGAGCAGTTCTTC. The encoded protein is CASSFRGSSYNEQFF.

The rearrangement uses TRBV5-1 and TRBJ2-7; the D gene is possibly TRBD1 (7 bases). Trimming removed 4 bases at V and 4 bases at J, with 15 bases between. CDR3 length: 14 amino acids. Germline-derived CDR1 and CDR2 are SGHRS and YFSETQ. The DNA for the CDR3 is TGCGCCAGCAGCCCGGCGGGACAGCAGTACGAGCAGTACTTC. Its protein product is CASSPAGQQYEQYF.

V and J are TRBV4-1 and TRBJ1-4, with D possibly TRBD1 on 5 matching bases. The CDR3 loop spans 17 amino acids. The V end was cut by 9 bases, the J end by 5 bases, with 25 bases between. Germline V gene lookup returns CDR1 MGHRA and CDR2 YSYEKL. The CDR3 DNA follows: TGCGCCAGTCGGAGGGTCGACAGCGCGACTTCCAATGAAAAACTGTTTTTT. Translation gives CASRRVDSATSNEKLFF.